Detailed here is one T cell receptor beta chain. Its antigen remains unidentified. It was at deep level that the assay was run. Here immunoSEQ multiplex PCR was the method, and the copy in TCRdb shows in-frame clones only, minus some. This repertoire shows hundreds of thousands of clones, 98% found once; its top ten account for more than 0.3%. Positive CCR7 selection of CD45RO-negative cells yielded the naive CD8 cells, and terminally differentiated effector memory CD45RA+ cells were excluded. The sample is drawn from a study of shared clonotypes between healthy human individuals. Whole-study findings and limits: Unshared clonotypes carried lower generation probabilities than those common to all four donors. An expected dependence of interdonor clonotype sharing on sequencing depth was noted.

CDR3 size: 13 residues. Trimming shortened V by 8 bases and J by 7 bases, and 18 bases separated the two germline ends. The V gene's germline CDR1 is SQVTM and CDR2 ANQGSEA. Sequencing input: naive CD8+ T cells sorted from blood. V is TRBV29-1 and J is TRBJ2-1; weak D call: TRBD1 (6 bases). This receptor was identified in a young man in good health. CDR3 in amino acids: CSTRGPGANEQFF. CDR3 DNA sequence: TGCAGCACCCGGGGCCCAGGGGCAAATGAGCAGTTCTTC.